Listed below are T cell receptor beta chains from one sample, sequenced in a study. TCRdb re-analysed the 5' RACE reads in MiXCR, keeping a single row per CDR3 protein. The top ten clones hold approximately 3.4% of a sample with nearly 55,000 distinct CDR3 sequences, around 26% of them seen once. The sample comprised tumor-infiltrating naive CD4+ T cells sorted from the breast tumor. These receptors were collected from a female donor with breast cancer. Both conserved end residues are part of each CDR3. A D gene is named only where the DNA matches it firmly. Where a row states a size, it is once, few, many or the class of an expanded clone; other rows omit it.

length: 12
J: TRBJ2-3
size: -
V: TRBV7-2
D: -
DNA: TGTGCCAGCAGCCCGCGTACAGATACGCAGTATTTT
CDR3: CASSPRTDTQYF

length: 14
J: TRBJ2-4
size: once
V: TRBV20-1
D: -
DNA: TGCAGTGCTAGAGGTCTAGCGGCCAAAAACATTCAGTACTTC
CDR3: CSARGLAAKNIQYF

length: 12
J: TRBJ1-1
size: -
V: TRBV20-1
D: -
DNA: TGCAGTGTCGGCAGGGGCCCCACTGAAGCTTTCTTT
CDR3: CSVGRGPTEAFF

length: 13
J: TRBJ1-1
size: -
V: TRBV27
D: -
DNA: TGTGCCAGCAGGCCAGTCAGGAACACTGAAGCTTTCTTT
CDR3: CASRPVRNTEAFF

length: 14
J: TRBJ2-3
size: few
V: TRBV4-3
D: -
DNA: TGCGCCAGCAGCCAAGATCACAGGTCAGATACGCAGTATTTT
CDR3: CASSQDHRSDTQYF

length: 12
J: TRBJ2-1
size: many
V: TRBV5-1
D: -
DNA: TGCGCCAGCAGCCTGGGATGGGATGAGCAGTTCTTC
CDR3: CASSLGWDEQFF

length: 13
J: TRBJ1-2
size: many
V: TRBV7-8
D: TRBD1
DNA: TGTGCCAGCAGTTCCGACAGGGACTATGGCTACACCTTC
CDR3: CASSSDRDYGYTF

length: 14
J: TRBJ1-1
size: many
V: TRBV7-2
D: -
DNA: TGTGCCAGCAGCCATTCAAGCCTGAACACTGAAGCTTTCTTT
CDR3: CASSHSSLNTEAFF

length: 13
J: TRBJ1-2
size: -
V: TRBV20-1
D: -
DNA: TGCAGTGCTCCTGAGACAGATCTCTATGGCTACACCTTC
CDR3: CSAPETDLYGYTF

length: 16
J: TRBJ2-7
size: -
V: TRBV28
D: TRBD2
DNA: TGTGCCAGCAGTCCCCCGGGGGTAGCGGGTCTCTACGAGCAGTACTTC
CDR3: CASSPPGVAGLYEQYF

length: 13
J: TRBJ2-2
size: few
V: TRBV5-1
D: -
DNA: TGCGCCAGCAGTGGCAGGAGCGCCGGGGAGCTGTTTTTT
CDR3: CASSGRSAGELFF

length: 13
J: TRBJ2-7
size: -
V: TRBV7-3
D: -
DNA: TGTGCCAGCAGCTTAAGGGACCGGACTCAGCAGTACTTC
CDR3: CASSLRDRTQQYF

length: 15
J: TRBJ1-1
size: many
V: TRBV4-3
D: -
DNA: TGCGCCAGCAGCCAAGAAGCGATCGGGAACACTGAAGCTTTCTTT
CDR3: CASSQEAIGNTEAFF

length: 15
J: TRBJ1-1
size: -
V: TRBV5-1
D: -
DNA: TGCGCCAGCAGCCCGGGCCTACAGGGTTCGACTGAAGCTTTCTTT
CDR3: CASSPGLQGSTEAFF

length: 13
J: TRBJ1-2
size: few
V: TRBV7-9
D: -
DNA: TGTGCCAGCAGCCCCCATGTAGGGCATGGCTACACCTTC
CDR3: CASSPHVGHGYTF

length: 17
J: TRBJ2-1
size: many
V: TRBV5-1
D: -
DNA: TGCGCCAGCAGCGCCCGGGGGGCGCCTTTATTAAACAATGAGCAGTTCTTC
CDR3: CASSARGAPLLNNEQFF

length: 13
J: TRBJ2-2
size: -
V: TRBV7-2
D: -
DNA: TGTGCCAGCAGCATGACAGGGAGGGGGGAGCTGTTTTTT
CDR3: CASSMTGRGELFF

length: 17
J: TRBJ2-1
size: -
V: TRBV30
D: -
DNA: TGTGCCTGGAGTAACCTAGGCGGAGAGGGTGATTACAATGAGCAGTTCTTC
CDR3: CAWSNLGGEGDYNEQFF

length: 11
J: TRBJ2-7
size: -
V: TRBV6-6
D: -
DNA: TGTGCCAGTTCAGGGGTAGGCGAGCAGTACTTC
CDR3: CASSGVGEQYF

length: 16
J: TRBJ1-2
size: -
V: TRBV7-2
D: TRBD1
DNA: TGTGCCAGCAGCTTAGGACAGGGGTTAGGGGGCTATGGCTACACCTTC
CDR3: CASSLGQGLGGYGYTF

length: 14
J: TRBJ2-7
size: -
V: TRBV12-3/TRBV12-4
D: TRBD2
DNA: TGTGCCAGCAGGTTAGCGGGAACGTACTACGAGCAGTACTTC
CDR3: CASRLAGTYYEQYF

length: 12
J: TRBJ2-7
size: few
V: TRBV28
D: -
DNA: TGTGCCAGCAGTGCGACGGTCTACGAGCAGTACTTC
CDR3: CASSATVYEQYF

length: 14
J: TRBJ1-4
size: -
V: TRBV18
D: -
DNA: TGTGCCAGCTCACCACTCTCGTCTAATGAAAAACTGTTTTTT
CDR3: CASSPLSSNEKLFF

length: 16
J: TRBJ1-1
size: few
V: TRBV7-2
D: -
DNA: TGTGCCAGCAGCTTATCTCGTGGGGGAACGAACACTGAAGCTTTCTTT
CDR3: CASSLSRGGTNTEAFF

length: 14
J: TRBJ2-3
size: few
V: TRBV7-8
D: -
DNA: TGTGCCAACTCCAGGGGTAGTAGCACAGATACGCAGTATTTT
CDR3: CANSRGSSTDTQYF

length: 13
J: TRBJ1-1
size: -
V: TRBV19
D: -
DNA: TGTGCCAGTAGTAAGACAGGAAACACTGAAGCTTTCTTT
CDR3: CASSKTGNTEAFF

length: 14
J: TRBJ2-7
size: -
V: TRBV12-2
D: -
DNA: TGTGCAAGTCGCTCCGGGACAGCTCGAGACGAGCAGTACTTC
CDR3: CASRSGTARDEQYF

length: 12
J: TRBJ2-5
size: -
V: TRBV7-2
D: -
DNA: TGTGCCAGCAGCTTTGGGGTTGAGACCCAGTACTTC
CDR3: CASSFGVETQYF

length: 16
J: TRBJ2-2
size: few
V: TRBV5-1
D: TRBD2
DNA: TGCGCCAGCAGCTTGAGCCTAGCGGCGAACACCGGGGAGCTGTTTTTT
CDR3: CASSLSLAANTGELFF

length: 14
J: TRBJ1-1
size: -
V: TRBV18
D: -
DNA: TGTGCCAGCTCACCGAAGACCTTGGGGACTGAAGCTTGCTTT
CDR3: CASSPKTLGTEACF

length: 13
J: TRBJ2-2
size: few
V: TRBV7-3
D: -
DNA: TGTGCCAGCAGCCCCAAGCGAGGCGGGGAGCTGTTTTTT
CDR3: CASSPKRGGELFF

length: 14
J: TRBJ2-2
size: -
V: TRBV12-3/TRBV12-4
D: -
DNA: TGTGCCAGCAGCGGAGGGCCTGACACCGGGGAGCTGTTTTTT
CDR3: CASSGGPDTGELFF

length: 16
J: TRBJ2-5
size: -
V: TRBV5-1
D: TRBD2
DNA: TGCGCCAGCAGCTTGGTTGGCGGGAGCCTCCAAGAGACCCAGTACTTC
CDR3: CASSLVGGSLQETQYF

length: 13
J: TRBJ1-6
size: few
V: TRBV3-1
D: -
DNA: TGTGCCAGCAGCCAACGGCCTGAAGAGCCCCTCCACTTT
CDR3: CASSQRPEEPLHF

length: 14
J: TRBJ2-4
size: few
V: TRBV9
D: -
DNA: TGTGCCAGCAGCGTAGCGAGCCGGGGGAACATTCAGTACTTC
CDR3: CASSVASRGNIQYF

length: 14
J: TRBJ2-7
size: -
V: TRBV10-3
D: -
DNA: TGTGCCATCAGGTCTTCAAGGGGTGGCTACGAGCAGTACTTC
CDR3: CAIRSSRGGYEQYF

length: 15
J: TRBJ2-4
size: -
V: TRBV24-1
D: TRBD1
DNA: TGTGCCACCAGTGATGTCCGGGACAGGATAAACATTCAGTACTTC
CDR3: CATSDVRDRINIQYF

length: 13
J: TRBJ2-3
size: -
V: TRBV5-6
D: TRBD2
DNA: TGTGCCAGCAGCCGACCGGGGGGTATAGGGCAGTATTTT
CDR3: CASSRPGGIGQYF

length: 14
J: TRBJ2-3
size: -
V: TRBV20-1
D: -
DNA: TGCAGTGCTTTGGCGGGGAAAAGCACAGATACGCAGTATTTT
CDR3: CSALAGKSTDTQYF

length: 15
J: TRBJ1-3
size: -
V: TRBV18
D: -
DNA: TGTGCCAGCTCCCCGGACGTTCGCTCTGGAAACACCATATATTTT
CDR3: CASSPDVRSGNTIYF

length: 15
J: TRBJ2-7
size: -
V: TRBV20-1
D: -
DNA: TGCAGTGCTAGCCCCGGGGCAGGGGCTTCCTACGAGCAGTACTTC
CDR3: CSASPGAGASYEQYF

length: 12
J: TRBJ1-1
size: few
V: TRBV29-1
D: -
DNA: TGCAGCGCCGGGCCAATGAACACTGAAGCTTTCTTT
CDR3: CSAGPMNTEAFF

length: 14
J: TRBJ2-3
size: many
V: TRBV7-2
D: -
DNA: TGTGCCAGCAGCTTAGGGGGCGGAGCAGATACGCAGTATTTT
CDR3: CASSLGGGADTQYF

length: 15
J: TRBJ2-3
size: -
V: TRBV2
D: TRBD1
DNA: TGTGCCAGCAGTGGAGGCAGGGGGCGCGTAGATACGCAGTATTTT
CDR3: CASSGGRGRVDTQYF

length: 15
J: TRBJ1-2
size: medium-sized
V: TRBV5-1
D: -
DNA: TGCGCCAGCAGTCGGGAGGGGATGGGGCTTAGCGGCTACACCTTC
CDR3: CASSREGMGLSGYTF

length: 13
J: TRBJ1-1
size: -
V: TRBV7-9
D: -
DNA: TGTGCCAGCAGCTCCGAAGGGGTAACTGAAGCTTTCTTT
CDR3: CASSSEGVTEAFF

length: 13
J: TRBJ2-5
size: -
V: TRBV20-1
D: -
DNA: TGCAGTGCCAAAGTAACTAGCAGGGAGACCCAGTACTTC
CDR3: CSAKVTSRETQYF

length: 15
J: TRBJ1-2
size: many
V: TRBV4-2
D: TRBD1
DNA: TGTGCCAGCAACGACAGGGGGTCAACTAACTATGGCTACACCTTC
CDR3: CASNDRGSTNYGYTF

length: 14
J: TRBJ1-5
size: few
V: TRBV3-1
D: -
DNA: TGTGCCAGCAGCCCAGGGGTAGGGAATCAGCCCCAGCATTTT
CDR3: CASSPGVGNQPQHF

length: 12
J: TRBJ1-2
size: many
V: TRBV9
D: TRBD1
DNA: TGTGCCAGCAGCGGACAGGGCTATGGCTACACCTTC
CDR3: CASSGQGYGYTF

length: 12
J: TRBJ2-7
size: many
V: TRBV28
D: -
DNA: TGTGCCAGCAGTTTTTCGGGGGAGAAGCAGTACTTC
CDR3: CASSFSGEKQYF

length: 15
J: TRBJ2-3
size: -
V: TRBV10-3
D: TRBD1
DNA: TGTGCCATCAGTGATGGGACAGGGAACACAGATACGCAGTATTTT
CDR3: CAISDGTGNTDTQYF

length: 16
J: TRBJ2-5
size: many
V: TRBV7-6
D: -
DNA: TGTGCCAGCAGCTCCCTATCGGGGCAAACCGGGGAGACCCAGTACTTC
CDR3: CASSSLSGQTGETQYF

length: 14
J: TRBJ2-3
size: -
V: TRBV19
D: -
DNA: TGTGCCAGTAGCCGGGCCTGGGCGACAGATACGCAGTATTTT
CDR3: CASSRAWATDTQYF

length: 14
J: TRBJ1-1
size: few
V: TRBV6-2/TRBV6-3
D: -
DNA: TGTGCCAGCAGTTCGTCCGGGACTACCACTGAAGCTTTCTTT
CDR3: CASSSSGTTTEAFF